A selection of T cell receptor beta chains follows, all from one sample in a study of blood T cell repertoires in COVID-19. Sequencing was performed with immunoSEQ multiplex PCR; in TCRdb, only in-frame clones are kept and a portion is missing. The sample includes a few hundred thousand clones, roughly 90% seen only once; the top ten take about 2.5%. Sequencing was performed on peripheral blood. The origin of the receptors is a man aged 18 to 30 with active or convalescent COVID-19. CDR3s include the opening cysteine and the closing phenylalanine or tryptophan. The D gene is left open where the match is weak. Not all rows give a size; the values are once, few, many and, for expanded clones, a class.

D gene: .
CDR3 length: 13
V gene: TRBV9
clone size: .
J gene: TRBJ1-1
CDR3 DNA: TGTGCCAGCAGCCCCTCAGTGAACACTGAAGCTTTCTTT
CDR3 protein: CASSPSVNTEAFF

D gene: TRBD2
CDR3 length: 15
V gene: TRBV6-6
clone size: .
J gene: TRBJ2-7
CDR3 DNA: TGTGCCAGCAGTTACCCAGCGGGAGCTCAGGACGAGCAGTACTTC
CDR3 protein: CASSYPAGAQDEQYF

D gene: .
CDR3 length: 13
V gene: TRBV14
clone size: .
J gene: TRBJ1-2
CDR3 DNA: TGTGCCAGCAGCCAAGATCTGAGCTATGGCTACACCTTC
CDR3 protein: CASSQDLSYGYTF

D gene: TRBD1
CDR3 length: 16
V gene: TRBV4-1
clone size: .
J gene: TRBJ2-1
CDR3 DNA: TGCGCCAGCAGCCACAACTGGGACAGGGGCGAGTCTGAGCAGTTCTTC
CDR3 protein: CASSHNWDRGESEQFF

D gene: .
CDR3 length: 12
V gene: TRBV19
clone size: .
J gene: TRBJ1-5
CDR3 DNA: TGTGCCAGTAGTCCCAAATTTCAGCCCCAGCATTTT
CDR3 protein: CASSPKFQPQHF

D gene: TRBD2
CDR3 length: 19
V gene: TRBV27
clone size: .
J gene: TRBJ2-3
CDR3 DNA: TGTGCCAGCAGTCAAAGGGACAAGACTAGCGGGGGGGCCCTAGATACGCAGTATTTT
CDR3 protein: CASSQRDKTSGGALDTQYF

D gene: TRBD2
CDR3 length: 17
V gene: TRBV3-1/TRBV3-2
clone size: .
J gene: TRBJ2-7
CDR3 DNA: TGTGCCAGCAGCCAAGATGGGACTAGCGGGGGAAACTACGAGCAGTACTTC
CDR3 protein: CASSQDGTSGGNYEQYF

D gene: .
CDR3 length: 14
V gene: TRBV18
clone size: once
J gene: TRBJ1-1
CDR3 DNA: TGTGCCAGCTCACCGCAACATACGAACACTGAAGCTTTCTTT
CDR3 protein: CASSPQHTNTEAFF

D gene: TRBD1
CDR3 length: 12
V gene: TRBV7-9
clone size: few
J gene: TRBJ2-7
CDR3 DNA: TGTGCCAGCAGCTCCAGGGGGTACGAGCAGTACTTC
CDR3 protein: CASSSRGYEQYF

D gene: .
CDR3 length: 16
V gene: TRBV14
clone size: .
J gene: TRBJ2-1
CDR3 DNA: TGTGCCAGCAGCCAAGTCCAGGGTTTCCCCTACAATGAGCAGTTCTTC
CDR3 protein: CASSQVQGFPYNEQFF

D gene: TRBD1
CDR3 length: 14
V gene: TRBV27
clone size: few
J gene: TRBJ2-7
CDR3 DNA: TGTGCCAGCAGTTTAGGGCAGGGACAGTACGAGCAGTACTTC
CDR3 protein: CASSLGQGQYEQYF

D gene: TRBD1
CDR3 length: 16
V gene: TRBV19
clone size: .
J gene: TRBJ1-1
CDR3 DNA: TGTGCCAGTAGTTCGGACAGGGGAGTAGGGTTAACTGAAGCTTTCTTT
CDR3 protein: CASSSDRGVGLTEAFF

D gene: .
CDR3 length: 14
V gene: TRBV24-1
clone size: once
J gene: TRBJ1-1
CDR3 DNA: TGTGCCACCAGTGATTTTAACAGGGCCAGAGGAGCTTTCTTT
CDR3 protein: CATSDFNRARGAFF

D gene: .
CDR3 length: 14
V gene: TRBV11-2
clone size: .
J gene: TRBJ1-3
CDR3 DNA: TGTGCCAGCGGCGAATACTACGGATGGAACACCATATATTTT
CDR3 protein: CASGEYYGWNTIYF

D gene: TRBD1
CDR3 length: 13
V gene: TRBV7-7
clone size: .
J gene: TRBJ1-1
CDR3 DNA: TGTGCCAGCAGCTTGGACAGGGACACTGAAGCTTTCTTT
CDR3 protein: CASSLDRDTEAFF

D gene: .
CDR3 length: 14
V gene: TRBV5-4
clone size: .
J gene: TRBJ2-7
CDR3 DNA: TGTGCCAGCAGCTTTTCGATAGGGGCCTACGAGCAGTACTTC
CDR3 protein: CASSFSIGAYEQYF

D gene: TRBD1
CDR3 length: 16
V gene: TRBV7-9
clone size: .
J gene: TRBJ1-4
CDR3 DNA: TGTGCCAGCAGCTTAGCGGGGTACAGGGGCGCCGAAAAACTGTTTTTT
CDR3 protein: CASSLAGYRGAEKLFF

D gene: TRBD1
CDR3 length: 15
V gene: TRBV24-1
clone size: .
J gene: TRBJ2-2
CDR3 DNA: TGTGCCACCAGTGATATCGACAGGGACACCGGGGAGCTGTTTTTT
CDR3 protein: CATSDIDRDTGELFF

D gene: .
CDR3 length: 14
V gene: TRBV27
clone size: .
J gene: TRBJ2-7
CDR3 DNA: TGTGCCAGCAGGCCCACAGGGAGCTCCTACGAGCAGTACTTC
CDR3 protein: CASRPTGSSYEQYF

D gene: TRBD2
CDR3 length: 11
V gene: TRBV12-3/TRBV12-4
clone size: .
J gene: TRBJ2-1
CDR3 DNA: TGTGCCACCATAGCGGGAGTTGAGCAGTTCTTC
CDR3 protein: CATIAGVEQFF

D gene: TRBD1
CDR3 length: 15
V gene: TRBV18
clone size: .
J gene: TRBJ1-1
CDR3 DNA: TGTGCCAGCTCACAGTTGACAGGGGGACAAACTGAAGCTTTCTTT
CDR3 protein: CASSQLTGGQTEAFF

D gene: .
CDR3 length: 14
V gene: TRBV2
clone size: .
J gene: TRBJ2-3
CDR3 DNA: TGTGCCAGCAGAGCACCTAATCCCACAGATACGCAGTATTTT
CDR3 protein: CASRAPNPTDTQYF

D gene: .
CDR3 length: 14
V gene: TRBV19
clone size: .
J gene: TRBJ1-5
CDR3 DNA: TGTGCCAGTAGTATGGGGAGGCTCAATCAGCCCCAGCATTTT
CDR3 protein: CASSMGRLNQPQHF

D gene: TRBD1
CDR3 length: 12
V gene: TRBV25-1
clone size: .
J gene: TRBJ1-2
CDR3 DNA: TGTGCCAGCACGACAGGGGACTATGGCTACACCTTC
CDR3 protein: CASTTGDYGYTF

D gene: .
CDR3 length: 15
V gene: TRBV2
clone size: .
J gene: TRBJ2-2
CDR3 DNA: TGTGCCAGCAAGAGACCGGGTTCGTCCACCGGGGAGCTGTTTTTT
CDR3 protein: CASKRPGSSTGELFF

D gene: .
CDR3 length: 15
V gene: TRBV13
clone size: .
J gene: TRBJ2-7
CDR3 DNA: TGTGCCAGCAGCTCAGTGGGATCCAGCGGACACGAGCAGTACTTC
CDR3 protein: CASSSVGSSGHEQYF

D gene: .
CDR3 length: 16
V gene: TRBV6-1
clone size: .
J gene: TRBJ1-4
CDR3 DNA: TGTGCCAGCAGTGACGGGTCGGGGACAACTAATGAAAAACTGTTTTTT
CDR3 protein: CASSDGSGTTNEKLFF

D gene: TRBD1
CDR3 length: 11
V gene: TRBV20-1
clone size: .
J gene: TRBJ1-2
CDR3 DNA: TGCAGTGCTAGGGACAGGGGTGGCTACACCTTC
CDR3 protein: CSARDRGGYTF

D gene: .
CDR3 length: 19
V gene: TRBV12-2
clone size: .
J gene: TRBJ1-3
CDR3 DNA: TGTGCAAGTCGCTTACGAGGGGACAGGGGACAGACGGTTGGAAACACCATATATTTT
CDR3 protein: CASRLRGDRGQTVGNTIYF

D gene: .
CDR3 length: 15
V gene: TRBV15
clone size: few
J gene: TRBJ2-1
CDR3 DNA: TGTGCCACCAGCAGAGATCGGGGAGCCGTCGTGGAGCAGTTCTTC
CDR3 protein: CATSRDRGAVVEQFF

D gene: .
CDR3 length: 16
V gene: TRBV6-6
clone size: once
J gene: TRBJ2-1
CDR3 DNA: TGTGCCAGCAGTTTCGAGGTGGGGAGCTCCTACAATGAGCAGTTCTTC
CDR3 protein: CASSFEVGSSYNEQFF

D gene: .
CDR3 length: 16
V gene: TRBV24-1
clone size: .
J gene: TRBJ2-3
CDR3 DNA: TGTGCCACCAGTGATTTGTCAAGCGGGAGCACAGATACGCAGTATTTT
CDR3 protein: CATSDLSSGSTDTQYF

D gene: .
CDR3 length: 16
V gene: TRBV7-9
clone size: .
J gene: TRBJ1-2
CDR3 DNA: TGTGCCAGCAGCCCAGAGACAGCCCGAACTTCATATGGCTACACCTTC
CDR3 protein: CASSPETARTSYGYTF

D gene: TRBD1
CDR3 length: 16
V gene: TRBV3-1/TRBV3-2
clone size: once
J gene: TRBJ1-3
CDR3 DNA: TGTGCCAGCAGCTCCCGGGACAGGGGGCTAAGAAACACCATATATTTT
CDR3 protein: CASSSRDRGLRNTIYF

D gene: .
CDR3 length: 13
V gene: TRBV6-2/TRBV6-3
clone size: .
J gene: TRBJ1-4
CDR3 DNA: TGTGCCAGCAGTCCCAGACTTAATGAAAAACTGTTTTTT
CDR3 protein: CASSPRLNEKLFF